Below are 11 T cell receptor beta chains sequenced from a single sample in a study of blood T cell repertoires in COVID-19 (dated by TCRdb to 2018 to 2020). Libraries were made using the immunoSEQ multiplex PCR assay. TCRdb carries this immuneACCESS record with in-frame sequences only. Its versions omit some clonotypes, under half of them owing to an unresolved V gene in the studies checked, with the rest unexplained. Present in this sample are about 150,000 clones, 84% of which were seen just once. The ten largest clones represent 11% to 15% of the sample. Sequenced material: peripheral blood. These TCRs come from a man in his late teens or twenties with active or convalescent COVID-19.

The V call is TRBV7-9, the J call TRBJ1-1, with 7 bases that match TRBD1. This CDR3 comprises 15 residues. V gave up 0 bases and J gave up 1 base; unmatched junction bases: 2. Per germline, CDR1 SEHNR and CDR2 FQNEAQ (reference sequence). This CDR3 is CASSLAEGANTEAFF. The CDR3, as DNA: TGTGCCAGCAGCTTAGCCGAGGGGGCGAACACTGAAGCTTTCTTT.

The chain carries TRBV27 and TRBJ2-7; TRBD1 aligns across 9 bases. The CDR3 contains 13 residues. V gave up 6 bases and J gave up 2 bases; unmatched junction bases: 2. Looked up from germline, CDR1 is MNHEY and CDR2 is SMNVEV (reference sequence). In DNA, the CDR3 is TGTGCCAGCAGGGACAGGGGACCCTACGAGCAGTACTTC. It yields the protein CASRDRGPYEQYF.

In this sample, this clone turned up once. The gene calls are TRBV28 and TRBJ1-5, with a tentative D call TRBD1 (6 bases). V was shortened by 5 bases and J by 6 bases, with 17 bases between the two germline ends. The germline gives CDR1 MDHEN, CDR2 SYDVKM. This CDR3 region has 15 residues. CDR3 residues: CASSLAGGAGQPQHF. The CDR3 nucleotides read TGTGCCAGCAGTCTCGCGGGGGGGGCAGGTCAGCCCCAGCATTTT.

The CDR3 sequence is CSATPATEAFF. For the CDR3, the DNA is TGCAGTGCTACCCCTGCGACTGAAGCTTTCTTT. The rearrangement joins TRBV20-1 to TRBJ1-1; D is ambiguous. V lost 4 bases, J lost 5 bases, and 8 bases lay in between. CDR3 size: 11 residues. Germline values: CDR1 DFQATT, CDR2 SNEGSKA (reference sequence).

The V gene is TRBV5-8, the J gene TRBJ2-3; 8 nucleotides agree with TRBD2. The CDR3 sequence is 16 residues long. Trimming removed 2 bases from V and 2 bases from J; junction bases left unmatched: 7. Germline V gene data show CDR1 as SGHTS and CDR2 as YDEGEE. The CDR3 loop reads CASSFRGGTTTDTQYF. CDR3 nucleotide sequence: TGTGCCAGCAGCTTCCGGGGGGGAACCACCACAGATACGCAGTATTTT.

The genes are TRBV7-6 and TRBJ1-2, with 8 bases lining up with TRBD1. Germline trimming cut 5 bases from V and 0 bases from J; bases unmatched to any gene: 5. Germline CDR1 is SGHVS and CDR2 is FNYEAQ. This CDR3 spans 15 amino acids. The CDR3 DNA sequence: TGTGCCAGCAGCCGCGGGACAGGCCCTAACTATGGCTACACCTTC. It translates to CASSRGTGPNYGYTF.

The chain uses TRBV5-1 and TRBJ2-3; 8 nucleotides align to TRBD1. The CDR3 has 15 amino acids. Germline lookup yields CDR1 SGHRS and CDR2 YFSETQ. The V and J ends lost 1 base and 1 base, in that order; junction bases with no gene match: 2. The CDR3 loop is CASSLSGQGTDTQYF. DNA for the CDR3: TGCGCCAGCAGCTTGTCGGGACAGGGCACAGATACGCAGTATTTT.

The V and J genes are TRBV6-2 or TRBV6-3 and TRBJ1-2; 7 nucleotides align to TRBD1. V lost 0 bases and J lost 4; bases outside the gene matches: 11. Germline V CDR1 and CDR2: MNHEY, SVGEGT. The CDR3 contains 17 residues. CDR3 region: CASSYSIGTAQPYGYTF. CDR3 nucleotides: TGTGCCAGCAGTTACTCGATCGGGACAGCTCAACCCTATGGCTACACCTTC.

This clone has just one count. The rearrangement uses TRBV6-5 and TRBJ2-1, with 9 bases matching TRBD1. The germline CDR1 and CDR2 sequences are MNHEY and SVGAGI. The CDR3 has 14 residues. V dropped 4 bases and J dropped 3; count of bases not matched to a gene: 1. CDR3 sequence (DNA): TGTGCCAGCAGTTGGACAGGGGACTACAATGAGCAGTTCTTC. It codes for CASSWTGDYNEQFF.

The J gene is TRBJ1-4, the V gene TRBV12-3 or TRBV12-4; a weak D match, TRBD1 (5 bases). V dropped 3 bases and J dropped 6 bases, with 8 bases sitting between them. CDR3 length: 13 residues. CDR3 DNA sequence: TGTGCCAGCAGTTTGGGGACTGATGAAAAACTGTTTTTT. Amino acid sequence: CASSLGTDEKLFF.

CDR3 in DNA: TGTGCCAGCAGCCCCGGGACTAGCGGGACCCGCGGGGAGCTGTTTTTT. It codes for CASSPGTSGTRGELFF. V usage is TRBV11-1 and J usage is TRBJ2-2, with TRBD2 matching over 13 bases. CDR1 and CDR2 (germline): SGHAT, FQDESV (reference sequence). Trimming removed 5 bases from V and 7 bases from J; junction bases left unmatched: 7. The CDR3 extends over 16 amino acids.